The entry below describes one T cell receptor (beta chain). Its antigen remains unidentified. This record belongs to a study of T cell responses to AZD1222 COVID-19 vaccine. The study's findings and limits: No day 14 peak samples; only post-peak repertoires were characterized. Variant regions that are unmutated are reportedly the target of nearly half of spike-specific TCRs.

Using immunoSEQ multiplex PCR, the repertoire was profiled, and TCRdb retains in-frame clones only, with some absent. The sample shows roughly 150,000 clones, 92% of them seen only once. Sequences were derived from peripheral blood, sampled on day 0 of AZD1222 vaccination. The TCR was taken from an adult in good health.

CDR3 DNA: TGTGCCAGCTCACCACTCGATTCTTGGACGAATGAGCAGTTCTTC. It specifies CASSPLDSWTNEQFF. The rearrangement joins TRBV18 to TRBJ2-1; D is unresolved. CDR1 is KGHSH, CDR2 LQKENI, per germline. This CDR3 contains 15 residues. V shed 1 base and J shed 7 bases, with 14 bases lying between them.